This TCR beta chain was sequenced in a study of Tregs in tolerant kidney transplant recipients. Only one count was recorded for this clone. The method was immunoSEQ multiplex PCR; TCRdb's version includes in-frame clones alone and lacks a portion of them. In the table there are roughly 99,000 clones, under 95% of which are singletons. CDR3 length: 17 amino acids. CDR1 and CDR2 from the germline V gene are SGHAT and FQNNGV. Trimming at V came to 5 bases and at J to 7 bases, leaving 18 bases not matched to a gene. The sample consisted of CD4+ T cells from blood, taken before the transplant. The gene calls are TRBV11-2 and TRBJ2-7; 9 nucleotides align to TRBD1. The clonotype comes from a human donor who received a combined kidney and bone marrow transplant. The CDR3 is CASSLIPHRGLGNEQYF. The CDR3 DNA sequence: TGTGCCAGCAGCCTAATCCCCCACAGGGGGCTGGGGAATGAGCAGTACTTC.